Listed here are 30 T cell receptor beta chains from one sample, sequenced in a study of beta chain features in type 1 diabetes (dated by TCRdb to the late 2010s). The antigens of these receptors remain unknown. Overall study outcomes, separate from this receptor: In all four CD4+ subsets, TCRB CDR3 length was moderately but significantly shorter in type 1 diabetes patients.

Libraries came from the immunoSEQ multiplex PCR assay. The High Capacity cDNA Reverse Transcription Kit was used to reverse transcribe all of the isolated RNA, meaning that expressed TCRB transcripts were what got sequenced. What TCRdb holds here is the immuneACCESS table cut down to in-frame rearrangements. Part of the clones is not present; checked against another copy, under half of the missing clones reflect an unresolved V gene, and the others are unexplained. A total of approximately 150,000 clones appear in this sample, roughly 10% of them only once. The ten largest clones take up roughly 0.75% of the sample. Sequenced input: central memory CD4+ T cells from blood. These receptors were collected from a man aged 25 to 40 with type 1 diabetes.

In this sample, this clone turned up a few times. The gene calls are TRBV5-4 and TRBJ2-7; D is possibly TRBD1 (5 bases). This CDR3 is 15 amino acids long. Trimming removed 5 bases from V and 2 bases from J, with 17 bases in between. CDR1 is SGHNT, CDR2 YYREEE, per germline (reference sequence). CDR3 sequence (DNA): TGTGCCAGCAGTCTTGGGAAGGGGAACACCTACGAGCAGTACTTC. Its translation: CASSLGKGNTYEQYF.

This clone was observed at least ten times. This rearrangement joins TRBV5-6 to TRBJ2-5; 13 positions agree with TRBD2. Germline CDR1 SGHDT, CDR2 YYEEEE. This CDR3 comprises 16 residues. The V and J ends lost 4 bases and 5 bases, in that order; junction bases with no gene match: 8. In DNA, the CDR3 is TGTGCCAGCAGCGGACTGGGACTAGCGGGGCGGGAGACCCAGTACTTC. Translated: CASSGLGLAGRETQYF.

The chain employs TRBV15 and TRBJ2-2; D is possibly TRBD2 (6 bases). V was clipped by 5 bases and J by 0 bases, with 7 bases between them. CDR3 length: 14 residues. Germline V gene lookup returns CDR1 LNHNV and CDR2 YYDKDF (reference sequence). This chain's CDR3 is CATSGGTNTGELFF. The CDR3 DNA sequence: TGTGCCACCAGCGGCGGGACGAACACCGGGGAGCTGTTTTTT.

The CDR3 nucleotides are TGTGCCAGCAGTTTAGGGGACAGAGACAATCAGCCCCAGCATTTT. It translates to CASSLGDRDNQPQHF. The J gene is TRBJ1-5, the V gene TRBV28; 7 nucleotides match TRBD1. Germline loops: CDR1 MDHEN, CDR2 SYDVKM. Germline trimming cut 2 bases from V and 3 bases from J; bases unmatched to any gene: 4. This CDR3 is built from 15 residues.

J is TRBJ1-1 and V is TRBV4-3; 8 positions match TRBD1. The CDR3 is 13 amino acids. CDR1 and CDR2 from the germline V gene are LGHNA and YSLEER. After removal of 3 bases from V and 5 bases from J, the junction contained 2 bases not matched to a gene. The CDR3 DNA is TGCGCCAGCAGCCACCGGACAGGGACTGAAGCTTTCTTT. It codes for CASSHRTGTEAFF.

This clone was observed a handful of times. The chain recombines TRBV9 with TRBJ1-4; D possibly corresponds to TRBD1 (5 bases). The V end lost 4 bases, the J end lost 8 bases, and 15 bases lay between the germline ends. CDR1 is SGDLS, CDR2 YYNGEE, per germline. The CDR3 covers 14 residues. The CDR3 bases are TGTGCCAGCAGCCCGACGGGGGGTTGGGAAAAACTGTTTTTT. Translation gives CASSPTGGWEKLFF. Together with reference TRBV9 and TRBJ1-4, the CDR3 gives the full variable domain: DSGVTQTPKHLITATGQRVTLRCSPRSGDLSVYWYQQSLDQGLQFLIQYYNGEERAKGNILERFSAQQFPDLHSELNLSSLELGDSALYFCASSPTGGWEKLFFGSGTQLSVL.

CDR3 in amino acids: CAIGGADTQYF. In DNA form, the CDR3 reads TGTGCCATAGGAGGAGCAGATACGCAGTATTTT. This chain joins TRBV10-3 and TRBJ2-3, with D possibly being TRBD2 (5 bases). Trimming shortened V by 9 bases and J by 4 bases, and 8 bases separated the two germline ends. Germline V gives CDR1 ENHRY, CDR2 SYGVKD. The CDR3 totals 11 residues.

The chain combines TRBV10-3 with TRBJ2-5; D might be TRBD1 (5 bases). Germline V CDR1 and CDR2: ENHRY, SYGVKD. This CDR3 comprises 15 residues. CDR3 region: CASARTTASQETQYF. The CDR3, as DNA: TGTGCTTCGGCGCGGACGACAGCATCACAAGAGACCCAGTACTTC.

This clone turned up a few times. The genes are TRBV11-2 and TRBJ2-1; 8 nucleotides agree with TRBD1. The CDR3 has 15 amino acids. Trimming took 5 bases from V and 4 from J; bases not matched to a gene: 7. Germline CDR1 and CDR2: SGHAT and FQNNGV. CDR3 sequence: CASSRSGTGYNEQFF. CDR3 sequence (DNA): TGTGCCAGCAGCCGTTCTGGGACAGGTTACAATGAGCAGTTCTTC.

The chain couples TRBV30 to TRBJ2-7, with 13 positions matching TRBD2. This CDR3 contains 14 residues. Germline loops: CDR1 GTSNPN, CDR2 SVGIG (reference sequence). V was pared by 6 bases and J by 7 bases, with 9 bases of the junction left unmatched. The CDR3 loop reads CACSRTSGGWEQYF. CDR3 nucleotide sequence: TGTGCCTGTTCCCGGACTAGCGGGGGTTGGGAGCAGTACTTC. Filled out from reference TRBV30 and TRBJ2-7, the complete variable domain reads SQTIHQWPATLVQPVGSPLSLECTVEGTSNPNLYWYRQAAGRGLQLLFYSVGIGQISSEVPQNLSASRPQDRQFILSSKKLLLSDSGFYLCACSRTSGGWEQYFGPGTRLTVT.

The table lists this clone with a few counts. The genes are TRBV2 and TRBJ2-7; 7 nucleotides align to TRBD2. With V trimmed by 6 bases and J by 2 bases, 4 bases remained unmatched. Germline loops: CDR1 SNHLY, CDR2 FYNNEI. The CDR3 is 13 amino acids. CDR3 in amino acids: CASRGTITYEQYF. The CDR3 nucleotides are TGTGCCAGCAGAGGGACTATAACCTACGAGCAGTACTTC.

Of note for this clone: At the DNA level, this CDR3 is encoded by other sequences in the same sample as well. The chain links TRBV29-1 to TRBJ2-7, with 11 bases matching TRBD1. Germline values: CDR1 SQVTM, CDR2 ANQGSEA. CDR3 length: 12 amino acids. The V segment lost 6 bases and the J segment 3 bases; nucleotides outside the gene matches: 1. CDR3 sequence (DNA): TGCAGCGTCGGGACAGGGGGCTACGAGCAGTACTTC. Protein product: CSVGTGGYEQYF.

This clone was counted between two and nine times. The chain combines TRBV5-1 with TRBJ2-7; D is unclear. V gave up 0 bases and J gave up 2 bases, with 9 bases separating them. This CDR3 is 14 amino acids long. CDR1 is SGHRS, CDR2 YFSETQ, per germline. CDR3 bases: TGCGCCAGCAGCTTGGCCACAACAGCCTACGAGCAGTACTTC. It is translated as CASSLATTAYEQYF.

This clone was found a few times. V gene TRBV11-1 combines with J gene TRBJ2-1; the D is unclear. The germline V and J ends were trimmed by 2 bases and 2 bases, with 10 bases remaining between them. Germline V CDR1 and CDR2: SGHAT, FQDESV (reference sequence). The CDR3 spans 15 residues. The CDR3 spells CASSLSGSPYNEQFF. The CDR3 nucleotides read TGTGCCAGCAGCTTATCCGGTTCCCCCTACAATGAGCAGTTCTTC.

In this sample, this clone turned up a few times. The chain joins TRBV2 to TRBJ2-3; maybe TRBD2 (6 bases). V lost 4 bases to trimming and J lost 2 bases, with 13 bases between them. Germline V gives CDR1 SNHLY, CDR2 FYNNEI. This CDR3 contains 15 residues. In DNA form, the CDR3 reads TGTGCCAGCAGTGCGAGACTAGGCATCACAGATACGCAGTATTTT. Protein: CASSARLGITDTQYF.

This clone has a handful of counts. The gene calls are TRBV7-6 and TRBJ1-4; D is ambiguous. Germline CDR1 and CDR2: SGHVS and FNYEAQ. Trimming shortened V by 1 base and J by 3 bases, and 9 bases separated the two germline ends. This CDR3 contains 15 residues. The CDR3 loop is CASSLVESANEKLFF. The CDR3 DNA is TGTGCCAGCAGCTTAGTAGAGTCGGCTAATGAAAAACTGTTTTTT.

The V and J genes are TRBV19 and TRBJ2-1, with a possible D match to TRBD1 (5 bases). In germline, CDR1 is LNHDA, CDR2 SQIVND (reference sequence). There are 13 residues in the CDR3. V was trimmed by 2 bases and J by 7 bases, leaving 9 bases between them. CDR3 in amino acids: CASSINQGNEQFF. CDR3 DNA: TGTGCCAGTAGTATAAACCAGGGAAATGAGCAGTTCTTC.

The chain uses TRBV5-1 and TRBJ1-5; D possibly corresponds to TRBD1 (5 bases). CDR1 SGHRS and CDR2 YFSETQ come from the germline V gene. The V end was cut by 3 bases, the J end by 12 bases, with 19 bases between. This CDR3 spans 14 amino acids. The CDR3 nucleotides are TGCGCCAGCAGCTCCGGCGGGGGAGGGACCCTCCAGCATTTT. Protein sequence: CASSSGGGGTLQHF.

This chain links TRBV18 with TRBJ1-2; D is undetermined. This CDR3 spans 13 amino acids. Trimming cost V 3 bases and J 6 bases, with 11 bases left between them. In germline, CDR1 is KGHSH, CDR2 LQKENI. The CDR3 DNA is TGTGCCAGCTCACCGGACTACCAGGATGGCTACACCTTC. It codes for CASSPDYQDGYTF.

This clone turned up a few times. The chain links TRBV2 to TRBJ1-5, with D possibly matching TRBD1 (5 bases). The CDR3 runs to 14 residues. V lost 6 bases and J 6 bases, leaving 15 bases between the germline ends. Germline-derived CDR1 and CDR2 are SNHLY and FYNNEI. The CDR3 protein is CASSLGGGFQPQHF. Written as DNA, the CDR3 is TGTGCCAGCAGCCTTGGGGGGGGGTTTCAGCCCCAGCATTTT.

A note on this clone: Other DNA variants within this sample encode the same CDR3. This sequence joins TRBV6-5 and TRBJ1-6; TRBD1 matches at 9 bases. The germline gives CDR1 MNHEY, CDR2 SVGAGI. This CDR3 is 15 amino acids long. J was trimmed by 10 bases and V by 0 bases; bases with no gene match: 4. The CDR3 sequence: CASSYSRTGDSPLHF. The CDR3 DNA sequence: TGTGCCAGCAGTTACTCCCGGACAGGGGACTCACCCCTCCACTTT.

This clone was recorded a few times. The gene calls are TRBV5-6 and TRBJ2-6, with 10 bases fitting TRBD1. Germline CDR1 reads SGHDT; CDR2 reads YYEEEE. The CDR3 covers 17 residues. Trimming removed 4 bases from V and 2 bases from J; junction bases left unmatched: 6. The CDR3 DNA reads TGTGCCAGCAGCCTCGGGACAGGGGACCCTGGGGCCAACGTCCTGACTTTC. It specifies CASSLGTGDPGANVLTF.

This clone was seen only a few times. The CDR3 sequence: CSVEGSGVETQYF. The CDR3 DNA reads as TGCAGCGTTGAAGGGAGCGGGGTGGAGACCCAGTACTTC. This rearrangement joins TRBV29-1 to TRBJ2-5; 7 bases map to TRBD2. Germline trimming cut 1 base from V and 5 bases from J; bases unmatched to any gene: 4. The CDR3 length is 13 residues. Germline assignment: CDR1 SQVTM and CDR2 ANQGSEA.

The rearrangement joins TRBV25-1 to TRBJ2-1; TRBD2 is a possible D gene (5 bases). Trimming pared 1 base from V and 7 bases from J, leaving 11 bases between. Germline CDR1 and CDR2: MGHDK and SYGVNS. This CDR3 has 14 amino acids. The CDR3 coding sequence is TGTGCCAGCAGTGAATTAGGAGGTAGGAATGAGCAGTTCTTC. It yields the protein CASSELGGRNEQFF.

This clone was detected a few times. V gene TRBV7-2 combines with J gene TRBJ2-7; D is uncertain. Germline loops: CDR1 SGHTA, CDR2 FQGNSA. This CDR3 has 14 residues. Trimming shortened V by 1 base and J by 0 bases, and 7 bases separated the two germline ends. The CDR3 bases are TGTGCCAGCAGCTTAGATCGGAGCTCCTACGAGCAGTACTTC. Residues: CASSLDRSSYEQYF.

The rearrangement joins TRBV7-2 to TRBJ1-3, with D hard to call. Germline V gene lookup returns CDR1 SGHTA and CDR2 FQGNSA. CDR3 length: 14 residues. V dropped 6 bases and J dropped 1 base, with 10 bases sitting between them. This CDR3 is CASRSAASGNTIYF. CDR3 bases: TGTGCCAGCAGATCCGCGGCGTCTGGAAACACCATATATTTT.

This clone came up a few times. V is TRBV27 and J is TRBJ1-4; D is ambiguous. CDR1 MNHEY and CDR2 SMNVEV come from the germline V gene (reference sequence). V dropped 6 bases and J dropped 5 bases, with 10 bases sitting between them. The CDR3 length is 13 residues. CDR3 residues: CASSQRVNEKLFF. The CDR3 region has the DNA TGTGCCAGCAGCCAGAGGGTAAATGAAAAACTGTTTTTT.

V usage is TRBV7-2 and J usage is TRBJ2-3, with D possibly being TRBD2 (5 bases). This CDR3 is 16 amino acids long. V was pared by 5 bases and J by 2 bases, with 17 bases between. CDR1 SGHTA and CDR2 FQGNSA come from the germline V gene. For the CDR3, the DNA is TGTGCCAGCAGCATGTGGGTAGCGAGAGACACAGATACGCAGTATTTT. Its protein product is CASSMWVARDTDTQYF.

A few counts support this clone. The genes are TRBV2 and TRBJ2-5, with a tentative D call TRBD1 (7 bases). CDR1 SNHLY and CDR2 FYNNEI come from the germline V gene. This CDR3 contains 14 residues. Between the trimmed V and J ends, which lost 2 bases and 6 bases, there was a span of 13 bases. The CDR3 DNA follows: TGTGCCAGCAGTGAAATGGAGGGGGCCAAGACCCAGTACTTC. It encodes CASSEMEGAKTQYF.

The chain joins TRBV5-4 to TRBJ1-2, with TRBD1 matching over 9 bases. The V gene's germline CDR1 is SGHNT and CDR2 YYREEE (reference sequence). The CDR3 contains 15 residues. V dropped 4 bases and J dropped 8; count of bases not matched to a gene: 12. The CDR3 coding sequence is TGTGCCAGCAGCCCCGTCGGGACAGGGCATGGAGGCTACACCTTC. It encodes CASSPVGTGHGGYTF.